The T cell receptor (beta chain) under discussion was sequenced for a study of blood T cell repertoires in COVID-19. About the research overall: Italy, Spain and the United States were the sources of the convalescent and acute COVID-19 samples.

Germline CDR1 and CDR2: GTSNPN and SVGIG (reference sequence). Trimming left V 4 bases short and J 1 base short, with 11 bases between. CDR3 length equals 14 residues. Recruits, aged 18 to 89 years, lived in approximately 26 US areas. Here immunoSEQ multiplex PCR was the method, and the copy in TCRdb shows in-frame clones only, minus some. The table includes around 330,000 clones, around 85% detected once. This sequence originates from a woman in her 30s who had been exposed to COVID-19. V gene TRBV30 combines with J gene TRBJ1-5; the D gene is possibly TRBD1 (5 bases). Sequenced: PBMCs or T cells enriched from blood (not recorded which). CDR3 DNA sequence: TGTGCCTGGACTAGGGGCAACAGCAATCAGCCCCAGCATTTT. Protein sequence: CAWTRGNSNQPQHF.